The 20 T cell receptor beta chains below all came from one sample that was sequenced in a study of blood T cell repertoires in COVID-19. Assay used: immunoSEQ multiplex PCR; TCRdb lists only in-frame clones, some missing. The profile covers some 250,000 clones, with approximately 82% appearing a single time and about 5.7% taken by the ten largest. Sequencing was performed on peripheral blood. These receptors originate from a man older than 75 with acute or convalescent COVID-19.

This chain links TRBV29-1 with TRBJ1-1; weak D call: TRBD1 (5 bases). CDR3 size: 12 residues. V was clipped by 0 bases and J by 7 bases, with 9 bases between them. Germline loops: CDR1 SQVTM, CDR2 ANQGSEA. In DNA, the CDR3 is TGCAGCGTTGAAGAGGGGGGGTTTGAAGCTTTCTTT. The encoded protein is CSVEEGGFEAFF.

Only one count was recorded for this clone. The chain carries TRBV9 and TRBJ2-5, with D possibly TRBD2 on 5 matching bases. V lost 0 bases to trimming and J lost 5 bases, with 14 bases between them. Germline-derived CDR1 and CDR2 are SGDLS and YYNGEE. This CDR3 spans 15 amino acids. The CDR3: CASSVDRSGSETQYF. CDR3 nucleotides: TGTGCCAGCAGCGTAGATCGGTCGGGGTCTGAGACCCAGTACTTC.

V usage is TRBV6-5 and J usage is TRBJ2-7; perhaps TRBD1 as D (7 bases). This CDR3 has 14 amino acids. Germline V CDR1 and CDR2: MNHEY, SVGAGI. V was trimmed by 7 bases and J by 6 bases, leaving 19 bases between them. Here the CDR3 reads CASTPTGTQLEQYF. CDR3 nucleotides: TGTGCCAGCACCCCGACAGGGACTCAACTCGAGCAGTACTTC.

V gene TRBV19 combines with J gene TRBJ1-2; D is possibly TRBD1 (5 bases). This CDR3 is 14 amino acids long. Germline lookup yields CDR1 LNHDA and CDR2 SQIVND (reference sequence). Deletions cut 4 bases from V and 7 bases from J, with 16 bases between. This CDR3 reads CASSTDTNRAGYTF. The CDR3 coding sequence is TGTGCCAGTAGTACGGACACTAATCGGGCTGGCTACACCTTC.

The gene calls are TRBV7-3 and TRBJ2-1, with 11 bases matching TRBD2. The CDR3 runs 16 residues. The germline V gene has CDR1 SGHTA and CDR2 FQGTGA. J was trimmed by 5 bases and V by 5 bases; bases with no gene match: 8. The CDR3 loop reads CASSQAGLAVDNEQFF. The CDR3 coding sequence is TGTGCCAGCAGCCAAGCGGGACTAGCGGTAGACAATGAGCAGTTCTTC.

This sequence joins TRBV24-1 and TRBJ2-3; no reliable D call. The V end lost 8 bases, the J end lost 0 bases, and 8 bases lay between the germline ends. CDR1 KGHDR and CDR2 SFDVKD come from the germline V gene. The CDR3 consists of 13 residues. The CDR3 region has the DNA TGTGCCACCATTCTCTTTAGCACAGATACGCAGTATTTT. It yields the protein CATILFSTDTQYF.

The sample holds one count of this clone. The V gene is TRBV19, the J gene TRBJ2-6; D may be TRBD1 (6 bases). The V end lost 6 bases, the J end lost 2 bases, and 8 bases lay between the germline ends. Germline assignment: CDR1 LNHDA and CDR2 SQIVND (reference sequence). This CDR3 contains 14 residues. This CDR3 is CASSPGAGANVLTF. CDR3 nucleotides: TGTGCCAGTAGCCCAGGGGCTGGGGCCAACGTCCTGACTTTC.

Only a few counts were recorded for this clone. The chain uses TRBV4-1 and TRBJ2-5; D may be TRBD2 (5 bases). This CDR3 is 13 amino acids long. Trimming shortened V by 2 bases and J by 7 bases, and 11 bases separated the two germline ends. Germline V gene lookup returns CDR1 MGHRA and CDR2 YSYEKL. CDR3 sequence (DNA): TGCGCCAGCAGCCAAATCGGGGTTGGGACCCAGTACTTC. Its translation is CASSQIGVGTQYF.

V is TRBV27 and J is TRBJ2-1; 7 nucleotides line up with TRBD1. The CDR3 is made up of 15 amino acids. V lost 4 bases and J lost 5; bases outside the gene matches: 8. Germline V gives CDR1 MNHEY, CDR2 SMNVEV (reference sequence). CDR3 bases: TGTGCCAGCAGTTGGTCCCGGGACAGAAACAATGAGCAGTTCTTC. Amino acids: CASSWSRDRNNEQFF.

The J gene is TRBJ2-7, the V gene TRBV2; TRBD2 might be the D (5 bases). CDR3 length equals 12 residues. Trimming cost V 7 bases and J 3 bases, with 10 bases left between them. CDR1 SNHLY and CDR2 FYNNEI come from the germline V gene. CDR3 sequence (DNA): TGTGCCAGCAACAGCGGTAGCTACGAGCAGTACTTC. Residues: CASNSGSYEQYF.

This rearrangement joins TRBV12-5 to TRBJ2-2; D might be TRBD2 (6 bases). The V end was cut by 3 bases, the J end by 5 bases, with 10 bases between. Germline V CDR1 and CDR2: LGHNT, FRNRAP. CDR3 length equals 14 residues. The CDR3 nucleotides are TGTGCTAGTGGTTTAGGAGGGCCAACCGGGGAGCTGTTTTTT. Its protein is CASGLGGPTGELFF. The full variable domain, with the rest looked up from reference TRBV12-5 and TRBJ2-2, is DARVTQTPRHKVTEMGQEVTMRCQPILGHNTVFWYRQTMMQGLELLAYFRNRAPLDDSGMPKDRFSAEMPDATLATLKIQPSEPRDSAVYFCASGLGGPTGELFFGEGSRLTVL.

This clone was counted between two and nine times. The J gene is TRBJ1-6, the V gene TRBV10-3, with 7 bases fitting TRBD1. This CDR3 is built from 14 residues. Trimming removed 6 bases from V and 7 bases from J; junction bases left unmatched: 6. Germline assignment: CDR1 ENHRY and CDR2 SYGVKD. The DNA for the CDR3 is TGTGCCATCAGGGGGGGACAGAGCAATTCACCCCTCCACTTT. It is translated as CAIRGGQSNSPLHF.

The rearrangement links TRBV20-1 to TRBJ2-1, with D unresolved. The CDR3 covers 11 residues. Germline V gene lookup returns CDR1 DFQATT and CDR2 SNEGSKA (reference sequence). V shed 1 base and J shed 8 bases, with 6 bases lying between them. DNA for the CDR3: TGCAGTGCTAGAGTGTCGTATGAGCAGTTCTTC. This codes for CSARVSYEQFF.

V and J are TRBV5-1 and TRBJ2-2; D may be TRBD1 (6 bases). The CDR3 is 16 amino acids. V lost 4 bases and J lost 1, with 14 bases in between. CDR1 SGHRS and CDR2 YFSETQ come from the germline V gene. Here the CDR3 reads CASSIRQDMNTGELFF. CDR3 DNA sequence: TGCGCCAGCAGCATTCGACAGGACATGAACACCGGGGAGCTGTTTTTT.

This chain joins TRBV5-1 and TRBJ1-5, with D maybe TRBD1 (5 bases). V was clipped by 4 bases and J by 0 bases, with 11 bases between them. CDR3 size: 15 residues. Germline V CDR1 and CDR2: SGHRS, YFSETQ. The CDR3 DNA is TGCGCCAGCAGCATTGGCACAGGTAGCAATCAGCCCCAGCATTTT. It is translated as CASSIGTGSNQPQHF. The variable domain in full, completed from reference TRBV5-1 and TRBJ1-5, reads KAGVTQTPRYLIKTRGQQVTLSCSPISGHRSVSWYQQTPGQGLQFLFEYFSETQRNKGNFPGRFSGRQFSNSRSEMNVSTLELGDSALYLCASSIGTGSNQPQHFGDGTRLSIL.

In this sample, this clone turned up many times. The chain uses TRBV5-1 and TRBJ1-6; the D is unclear. CDR3 length: 18 amino acids. CDR1 and CDR2 from the germline V gene are SGHRS and YFSETQ. The V gene lost 4 bases and the J gene lost 5 bases, with 22 bases spanning the gap. As DNA, the CDR3 is TGCGCCAGCAGCCCGGACTGGGCCCCCATTATCGATAATTCACCCCTCCACTTT. Translation: CASSPDWAPIIDNSPLHF.

The V gene is TRBV5-5, the J gene TRBJ2-7; a weak D match, TRBD2 (5 bases). This CDR3 region has 15 residues. V lost 4 bases to trimming and J lost 3 bases, with 17 bases between them. Germline lookup yields CDR1 SGHKS and CDR2 YYEKEE (reference sequence). Here the CDR3 reads CASSPYQGLSYEQYF. CDR3 nucleotides: TGTGCCAGCAGCCCGTATCAAGGACTCAGCTACGAGCAGTACTTC.

In regard to this clone: One end of the junction varies from germline; a read error may be responsible. Other DNA sequences in the same sample also yield this CDR3. The chain uses TRBV19 and TRBJ1-3; no clear D gene. This CDR3 contains 15 residues. Germline V gene lookup returns CDR1 LNHDA and CDR2 SQIVND (reference sequence). The CDR3 DNA is TGTGCCAGTACCGGGGATTCTTTCTCTGGAAATACCATATATTTT. It is translated as CASTGDSFSGNTIYF.

The chain uses TRBV27 and TRBJ2-5; 10 bases are a match to TRBD1. J gave up 5 bases and V 6 bases, and 3 bases lay outside the gene matches. Per the germline V gene, CDR1 is MNHEY and CDR2 is SMNVEV (reference sequence). The CDR3 is 13 residues long. CDR3 loop: CASRRTGGETQYF. CDR3 coding DNA: TGTGCCAGCAGGCGGACAGGGGGGGAGACCCAGTACTTC.

The V call is TRBV9, the J call TRBJ1-1; D is unclear. V lost 4 bases and J lost 3, with 19 bases in between. From germline, CDR1 is SGDLS and CDR2 YYNGEE. The CDR3 has 16 amino acids. The DNA for the CDR3 is TGTGCCAGCAGCCCCCAACAGCGAATCGGGGACACTGAAGCTTTCTTT. This gives the protein CASSPQQRIGDTEAFF.